The source of this T cell receptor (beta chain) is a study of cytomegalovirus exposure and HLA in healthy donors. Across the whole study: The 120 or so validation repertoires were reported in a later analysis to have been generated on the same platform as the 500 to 700 first-cohort repertoires.

Whole-study findings and limits: In vitro testing confirmed three CMV-associated chains as specific for CMV antigens. It was found in a later analysis that first-cohort TCR clusters tended to co-occur in the approximately 120 validation repertoires.

This CDR3 has 14 residues. Per the germline V gene, CDR1 is LNHDA and CDR2 is SQIVND (reference sequence). Trimming took off 6 bases at V and 4 bases at J, with 13 bases between the two ends. The protocol was immunoSEQ multiplex PCR, while the TCRdb copy is restricted to in-frame clones and leaves out a portion. The sample has 250,000 to 400,000 clones, around 90% seen once; the top ten hold approximately 0.9%. This clone has just a few counts. Its target is unknown. The clonotype originates from a man aged 25 to 40 in good health and CMV-seronegative. Sequencing was done on a sample of PBMCs. This chain links TRBV19 with TRBJ1-5, with D possibly being TRBD1 (5 bases). The CDR3 DNA is TGTGCCAGTAGCTCCAGCGGGGCGAATCAGCCCCAGCATTTT. It translates to CASSSSGANQPQHF.